These 21 T cell receptor beta chains were all obtained from the same sample, sequenced in a study of T cell responses to AZD1222 COVID-19 vaccine. The method was immunoSEQ multiplex PCR; TCRdb's version includes in-frame clones alone and lacks a portion of them. The table includes about 47,000 clones, about 80% detected once. The sample consisted of peripheral blood, taken 28 days after the second dose of the MenACWY control vaccine. Every receptor here comes from an adult who received the MenACWY meningococcal vaccine as a control.

The gene calls are TRBV2 and TRBJ1-4, with 8 bases lining up with TRBD1. The V gene's germline CDR1 is SNHLY and CDR2 FYNNEI. Trimming cost V 6 bases and J 2 bases; bases outside gene matches: 5. The CDR3 is 15 amino acids. The CDR3 protein is CASRPQGGTNEKLFF. For the CDR3, the DNA is TGTGCCAGCAGGCCACAGGGGGGGACTAATGAAAAACTGTTTTTT. The variable domain in full, completed from reference TRBV2 and TRBJ1-4, reads EPEVTQTPSHQVTQMGQEVILRCVPISNHLYFYWYRQILGQKVEFLVSFYNNEISEKSEIFDDQFSVERPDGSNFTLKIRSTKLEDSAMYFCASRPQGGTNEKLFFGSGTQLSVL.

The V gene is TRBV7-9, the J gene TRBJ1-6; D remains ambiguous. The V end was cut by 1 base, the J end by 0 bases, with 4 bases between. The germline V gene encodes CDR1 SEHNR and CDR2 FQNEAQ (reference sequence). This CDR3 region has 15 residues. CDR3 in amino acids: CASSLGSSYNSPLHF. CDR3 bases: TGTGCCAGCAGCTTAGGAAGCTCCTATAATTCACCCCTCCACTTT.

The chain is built from TRBV6-6 and TRBJ1-1; 9 bases line up with TRBD1. Germline V gene lookup returns CDR1 MNHNY and CDR2 SVGAGI (reference sequence). V shed 5 bases and J 0 bases; nucleotides not matched to a gene: 4. The CDR3 totals 15 residues. CDR3 in amino acids: CASSNRGQLNTEAFF. Here the CDR3 DNA reads TGTGCCAGCAGTAACAGGGGGCAGTTGAACACTGAAGCTTTCTTT.

J is TRBJ2-1 and V is TRBV4-2, with D possibly being TRBD2 (7 bases). Germline CDR1 reads LGHNA; CDR2 reads YNFKEQ. The length of the CDR3 is 16 residues. Trimming left V 4 bases short and J 5 bases short, with 18 bases between. The CDR3 coding sequence is TGTGCCAGCAGCCTGGTGGAGGGAGGGGGAAACAATGAGCAGTTCTTC. This translates into CASSLVEGGGNNEQFF.

The gene calls are TRBV28 and TRBJ1-1; unclear D gene. Between the trimmed V and J ends, which lost 6 bases and 1 base, there was a span of 12 bases. The length of the CDR3 is 14 residues. The germline V gene encodes CDR1 MDHEN and CDR2 SYDVKM. CDR3 in amino acids: CASSPITANTEAFF. CDR3 bases: TGTGCCAGCAGCCCCATTACAGCGAACACTGAAGCTTTCTTT.

The V and J genes are TRBV2 and TRBJ2-5; TRBD2 is a possible D gene (6 bases). The V and J ends lost 5 bases and 4 bases respectively, with 14 bases between them. Germline-derived CDR1 and CDR2 are SNHLY and FYNNEI. The CDR3 is 14 amino acids. DNA for the CDR3: TGTGCCAGCAGTCGGGGGACTCCCCCAGAGACCCAGTACTTC. Residues: CASSRGTPPETQYF.

The V call is TRBV5-8, the J call TRBJ2-1, with 10 bases identical to TRBD2. Per the germline V gene, CDR1 is SGHTS and CDR2 is YDEGEE. The V segment lost 1 base and the J segment 7 bases; nucleotides outside the gene matches: 8. The CDR3 covers 16 residues. CDR3 sequence: CASSLRAGGPRNEQFF. CDR3 in DNA: TGTGCCAGCAGCTTGAGAGCGGGAGGGCCCCGGAATGAGCAGTTCTTC.

The chain joins TRBV19 to TRBJ1-1; 9 bases agree with TRBD1. Trimming took 10 bases from V and 4 from J; bases not matched to a gene: 4. The CDR3 extends over 12 amino acids. Germline lookup yields CDR1 LNHDA and CDR2 SQIVND (reference sequence). The CDR3 DNA sequence: TGTGCCACCCGACAGGGGGGCACTGAAGCTTTCTTT. This codes for CATRQGGTEAFF. Full variable domain (rest looked up from reference TRBV19 and TRBJ1-1): DGGITQSPKYLFRKEGQNVTLSCEQNLNHDAMYWYRQDPGQGLRLIYYSQIVNDFQKGDIAEGYSVSREKKESFPLTVTSAQKNPTAFYLCATRQGGTEAFFGQGTRLTVV.

This chain links TRBV6-2 or TRBV6-3 with TRBJ2-6, with 12 bases aligning to TRBD1. Per germline, CDR1 MNHEY and CDR2 SVGEGT. This CDR3 has 20 amino acids. After removal of 5 bases from V and 4 bases from J, the junction contained 15 bases not matched to a gene. CDR3 residues: CASSDRDRGRPARGANVLTF. The CDR3 DNA reads as TGTGCCAGCAGTGACCGGGACAGGGGGCGCCCCGCGCGGGGGGCCAACGTCCTGACTTTC.

In this sample, this clone turned up a few times. The gene calls are TRBV11-2 and TRBJ1-4, with TRBD1 as a possible D gene (6 bases). CDR3 length equals 15 residues. Trimming took off 3 bases at V and 7 bases at J, with 15 bases between the two ends. Germline CDR1 reads SGHAT; CDR2 reads FQNNGV. In nucleotides, the CDR3 is TGTGCCAGCAGCTTCCTCAGGGGCACGGGTGAAAAACTGTTTTTT. Amino acids: CASSFLRGTGEKLFF.

This clone has more than one count but fewer than ten. This chain uses TRBV10-3 with TRBJ1-1; tentative D call: TRBD1 (6 bases). The V gene lost 0 bases and the J gene lost 6 bases, with 14 bases spanning the gap. The CDR3 is 15 amino acids. CDR1 is ENHRY, CDR2 SYGVKD, per germline. CDR3 sequence reads: CAISESEGGWSEAFF. CDR3 in DNA: TGTGCCATCAGTGAGTCGGAGGGGGGATGGTCTGAAGCTTTCTTT.

V gene TRBV10-1 combines with J gene TRBJ2-5; tentatively, D is TRBD2 (5 bases). The V end lost 2 bases, the J end lost 5 bases, and 15 bases lay between the germline ends. CDR3 length equals 15 residues. Germline V gene sequence: CDR1 WNHNN, CDR2 SYGVQD (reference sequence). The CDR3 DNA sequence: TGCGCCAGCAGTGAGAATAGGGCGGGCGTGGAGACCCAGTACTTC. This sequence encodes CASSENRAGVETQYF.

The chain uses TRBV28 and TRBJ1-2, with TRBD1 matching 8 bases. With V trimmed by 8 bases and J by 4 bases, 9 bases remained unmatched. Germline V lookup: CDR1 MDHEN, CDR2 SYDVKM. The CDR3 is 14 residues long. In DNA, the CDR3 is TGTGCCAGCGGCCCCCCAGGGGGCTTCTATGGCTACACCTTC. It encodes CASGPPGGFYGYTF.

The chain is built from TRBV18 and TRBJ2-7; D unclear. From germline, CDR1 is KGHSH and CDR2 LQKENI. This CDR3 is built from 12 residues. The germline V and J ends were trimmed by 3 bases and 0 bases, with 3 bases remaining between them. As DNA, the CDR3 is TGTGCCAGCTCACCGAGCTCCTACGAGCAGTACTTC. Translating it yields CASSPSSYEQYF.

This chain joins TRBV18 and TRBJ2-3; possible D gene TRBD2, 6 bases. The V gene's germline CDR1 is KGHSH and CDR2 LQKENI. V was cut by 2 bases and J by 4 bases, with 7 bases left in between. This CDR3 has 13 residues. CDR3 DNA: TGTGCCAGCTCACCAGGAGGGCCAGATACGCAGTATTTT. As protein: CASSPGGPDTQYF.

The CDR3 protein is CASSRTGTNQPQHF. The CDR3 nucleotides are TGTGCCAGCAGCCGGACAGGGACCAATCAGCCCCAGCATTTT. J is TRBJ1-5 and V is TRBV7-8; 8 bases map to TRBD1. CDR1 and CDR2 (germline): SGHVS, FQNEAQ. The CDR3 loop spans 14 amino acids. Trimming cost V 5 bases and J 3 bases; bases outside gene matches: 3.

J is TRBJ1-3 and V is TRBV12-3 or TRBV12-4; no reliable D call. Trimming shortened V by 1 base and J by 5 bases, and 6 bases separated the two germline ends. The CDR3 totals 13 residues. CDR3 nucleotides: TGTGCCAGCAGTTTAGGATTCAGAAACACCATATATTTT. The encoded protein is CASSLGFRNTIYF.

This chain connects TRBV30 to TRBJ1-2; D is uncertain. The CDR3 has 13 residues. Germline loops: CDR1 GTSNPN, CDR2 SVGIG (reference sequence). V gave up 5 bases and J gave up 3 bases, with 13 bases separating them. This CDR3 is CAWGETSHYGYTF. Written as DNA, the CDR3 is TGTGCCTGGGGAGAAACCTCTCACTATGGCTACACCTTC.

This sequence joins TRBV9 and TRBJ2-7, with D perhaps TRBD1 (6 bases). Between the trimmed V and J ends, which lost 0 bases and 4 bases, there was a span of 14 bases. Germline CDR1 SGDLS, CDR2 YYNGEE. The CDR3 length is 15 residues. CDR3 in DNA: TGTGCCAGCAGCGTAGAATGGGGGCCCGGGTACGAGCAGTACTTC. This translates into CASSVEWGPGYEQYF.

The chain carries TRBV6-2 or TRBV6-3 and TRBJ1-2; possible D gene TRBD1, 6 bases. The V gene's germline CDR1 is MNHEY and CDR2 SVGEGT. The CDR3 length is 12 residues. Between the trimmed V and J ends, which lost 4 bases and 7 bases, there was a span of 10 bases. The DNA for the CDR3 is TGTGCCAGCAGTTTAACAGGGTTTGGCTACACCTTC. Encoded protein: CASSLTGFGYTF.

This clone was counted once. V usage is TRBV6-5 and J usage is TRBJ1-2; D is unclear. In germline, CDR1 is MNHEY, CDR2 SVGAGI. Deletions cut 6 bases from V and 0 bases from J, with 14 bases between. There are 15 residues in the CDR3. CDR3 loop: CASSDLKGTNYGYTF. The CDR3 bases are TGTGCCAGCAGCGACCTTAAGGGCACTAACTATGGCTACACCTTC.